This T cell receptor beta chain originates from a study of monozygotic twins with inflammatory bowel disease. Study outcomes and limitations: The authors note that differing immunosuppressive treatments may have added variability to patient repertoires.

The input for each TCR library was 3500 ng of total RNA. TCRdb reprocessed the 5' RACE reads and stores each CDR3 protein as one record, lacking DNA. The sample totals over 130,000 distinct CDR3 sequences. The CDR3 extends over 14 amino acids. Per germline, CDR1 MNHEY and CDR2 SVGAGI. About this clonotype: The antigen remains undetermined.

Sequencing used blood. The chain employs TRBV6-5 and TRBJ2-7; TCRdb calls TRBD1, which cannot be checked without DNA. The TCR originated in a human donor with ulcerative colitis or Crohn's disease, or a healthy co-twin of an affected twin (not recorded which). CDR3 protein: CASSLDTTSYEQYF.